A selection of T cell receptor beta chains follows, all from one sample in a study of control samples from healthy donors and cancer patients. Produced via immunoSEQ multiplex PCR; TCRdb's table is partial and in-frame only. The sample lists 76,000 or so clones, about nine tenths occurring once. The specimen sequenced was PBMCs. These receptors all come from a woman aged 45-59 years with colorectal cancer. Each CDR3 is given without its conserved first and last residue. A clone size is listed for some rows: how often the clone was seen (once, few, many), or a class if it is expanded.

TRBJ2-5 TRBV5-1 - ASSLGVSGAETQY
TRBJ1-4 TRBV30 - AWTLQGGVSEKLF
TRBJ1-5 TRBV5-6 - ASSLRTLSNQPQH
TRBJ2-5 TRBV24-1 - ATSDGGTQFGETQY
TRBJ1-1 TRBV4-1 once ASSPLWGVTEAF
TRBJ1-2 TRBV6-5 - ASGEGAYNGYT
TRBJ1-4 TRBV7-9 - ASSLGSGSTNEKLF
TRBJ2-1 TRBV9 - ASSAIQNPYNEQF
TRBJ2-2 TRBV6-2/TRBV6-3 - ASSLAKNTGELF
TRBJ1-2 TRBV29-1 - SVGGGGYGYT
TRBJ1-6 TRBV5-6 - ASSLRGRSPLH
TRBJ2-6 TRBV2 medium-sized ARQGAAGANVLT
TRBJ2-5 TRBV28 - ASSLLGGPETQY
TRBJ1-6 TRBV6-1 - ASSERTGGDSPLH
TRBJ1-1 TRBV6-5 few ASSTGTENTEAF
TRBJ1-1 TRBV5-8 - ASTLPGAPNTEAF
TRBJ1-5 TRBV5-4 - ASSLGKGGDDQPQH
TRBJ2-5 TRBV10-3 - AISKSRGTYQETQY
TRBJ1-6 TRBV30 - AWSVAGTPNSPLH
TRBJ2-1 TRBV7-2 - ASSLVGLAGVTYNEQF
TRBJ2-3 TRBV10-3 - AISESLNRAY
TRBJ1-5 TRBV6-5 - ASSYSIGQPQH
TRBJ1-2 TRBV28 - ASYGSVDYGYT
TRBJ2-5 TRBV6-5 few ASSLLAGIETQY
TRBJ2-5 TRBV7-2 - ASSTSGEQETQY
TRBJ1-1 TRBV28 - ASSPSGRNTEAF
TRBJ2-2 TRBV7-2 - ASSSGRGTGTGELF
TRBJ2-6 TRBV6-1 - ASSEQRGSGANVLT
TRBJ1-5 TRBV21-1 - ASSTFRGGSNQPQH
TRBJ1-2 TRBV6-2/TRBV6-3 - ASSSGTGGTNYGYT
TRBJ1-1 TRBV30 - AWTPPGEYTEAF
TRBJ2-3 TRBV5-1 - ASTLKDRGTDTQY
TRBJ2-2 TRBV7-2 - ASSFNMNTGELF
TRBJ1-1 TRBV18 - ASSPGGGNTEAF
TRBJ2-1 TRBV6-6 - ASRPPGQGAYNEQF
TRBJ2-3 TRBV5-5 few ASSPMWEDTQY
TRBJ1-6 TRBV14 - ASSQVVNSYNSPLH
TRBJ2-1 TRBV5-1 - ASSLVLGSGGLSYNEQF
TRBJ1-5 TRBV10-3 - AISETGTGVGGNQPQH
TRBJ2-3 TRBV4-1 - ASSQDAGLRGQDTQY
TRBJ1-2 TRBV7-9 - ASSTGLWGYGYT
TRBJ1-5 TRBV6-1 - ASKQQGTNQPQH
TRBJ2-3 TRBV2 - ASKGALPTDTQY
TRBJ1-6 TRBV6-5 - ASNAQGSNSPLH
TRBJ2-5 TRBV18 - ASSPPRAGGQETQY
TRBJ1-5 TRBV7-8 - ASSKDSNQPQH
TRBJ1-6 TRBV7-9 few ASSLAGGSPLH
TRBJ2-1 TRBV10-1 once ASPRGYHMGSRQF
TRBJ1-3 TRBV2 - ASSLGNTIY
TRBJ2-2 TRBV5-1 - ASSSLEGPTGELF
TRBJ1-1 TRBV11-2 - ASSPTGCTEAF
TRBJ1-6 TRBV5-1 - ANLRRSSTQAPLH
TRBJ1-4 TRBV6-2/TRBV6-3 - ASTPHRGGPTNEKLF
TRBJ1-2 TRBV7-2 - ASTPQAGGDYGYT
TRBJ1-3 TRBV28 - ASSTRTGRGNTIY